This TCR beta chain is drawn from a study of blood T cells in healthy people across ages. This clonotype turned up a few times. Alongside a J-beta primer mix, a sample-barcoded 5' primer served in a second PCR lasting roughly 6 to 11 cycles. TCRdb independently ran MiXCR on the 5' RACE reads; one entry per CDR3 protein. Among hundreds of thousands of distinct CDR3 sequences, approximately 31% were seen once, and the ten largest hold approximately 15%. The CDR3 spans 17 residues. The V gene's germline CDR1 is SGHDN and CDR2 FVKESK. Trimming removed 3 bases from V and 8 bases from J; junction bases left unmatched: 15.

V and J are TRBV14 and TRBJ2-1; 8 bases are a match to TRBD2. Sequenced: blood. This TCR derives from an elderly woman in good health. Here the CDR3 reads CASSHHQVGGAFHEQFF. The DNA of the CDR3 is TGTGCCAGCAGCCATCATCAGGTCGGGGGGGCTTTCCATGAGCAGTTCTTC.